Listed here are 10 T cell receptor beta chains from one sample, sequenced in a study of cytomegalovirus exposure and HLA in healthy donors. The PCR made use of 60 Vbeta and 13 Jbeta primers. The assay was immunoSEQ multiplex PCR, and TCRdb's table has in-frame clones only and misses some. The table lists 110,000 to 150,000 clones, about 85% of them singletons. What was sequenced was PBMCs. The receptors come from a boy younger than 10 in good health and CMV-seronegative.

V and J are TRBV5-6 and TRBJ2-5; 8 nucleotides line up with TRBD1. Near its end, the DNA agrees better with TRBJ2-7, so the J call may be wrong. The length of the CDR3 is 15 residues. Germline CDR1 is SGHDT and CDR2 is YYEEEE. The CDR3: CASSLVTGESPEQYF. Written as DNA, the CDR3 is TGTGCCAGCAGCTTGGTGACAGGGGAATCACCCGAGCAGTACTTC.

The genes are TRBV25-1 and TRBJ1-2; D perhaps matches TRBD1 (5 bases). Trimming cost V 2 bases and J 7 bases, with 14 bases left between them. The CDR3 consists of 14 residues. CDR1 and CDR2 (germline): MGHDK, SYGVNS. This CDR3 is CASSEKGLVGGYTF. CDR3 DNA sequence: TGTGCCAGCAGTGAAAAGGGACTTGTGGGTGGCTACACCTTC.

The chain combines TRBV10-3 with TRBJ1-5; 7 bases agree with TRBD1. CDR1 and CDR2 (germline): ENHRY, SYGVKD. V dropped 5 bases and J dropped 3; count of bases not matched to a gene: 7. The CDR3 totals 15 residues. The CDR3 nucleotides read TGTGCCATCAGTACTGGGGGACAGCCCAATCAGCCCCAGCATTTT. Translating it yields CAISTGGQPNQPQHF.

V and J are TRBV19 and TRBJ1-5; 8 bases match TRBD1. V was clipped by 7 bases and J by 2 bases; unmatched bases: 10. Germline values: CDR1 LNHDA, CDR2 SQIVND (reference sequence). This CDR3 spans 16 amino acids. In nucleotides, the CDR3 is TGTGCCAGTATCAGGGATCCGGGACAGGGCAATCAGCCCCAGCATTTT. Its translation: CASIRDPGQGNQPQHF.

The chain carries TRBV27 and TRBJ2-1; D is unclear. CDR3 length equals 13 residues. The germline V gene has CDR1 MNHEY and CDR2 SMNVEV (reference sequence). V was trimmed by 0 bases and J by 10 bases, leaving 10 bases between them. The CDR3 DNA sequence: TGTGCCAGCAGTTTATCTTCGCGTTACGAGCAGTTCTTC. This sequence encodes CASSLSSRYEQFF.

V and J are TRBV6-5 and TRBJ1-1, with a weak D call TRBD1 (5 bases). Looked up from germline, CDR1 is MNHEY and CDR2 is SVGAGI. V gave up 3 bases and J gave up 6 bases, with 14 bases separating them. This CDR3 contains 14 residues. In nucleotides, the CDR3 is TGTGCCAGCAGTTATATCCCCAGGGCCGCTGAAGCTTTCTTT. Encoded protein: CASSYIPRAAEAFF.

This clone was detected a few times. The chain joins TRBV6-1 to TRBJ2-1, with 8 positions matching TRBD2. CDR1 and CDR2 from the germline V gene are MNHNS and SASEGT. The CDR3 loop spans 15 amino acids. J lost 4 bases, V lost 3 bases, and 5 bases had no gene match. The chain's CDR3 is CASSDELAAYNEQFF. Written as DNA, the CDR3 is TGTGCCAGCAGTGATGAACTAGCGGCTTACAATGAGCAGTTCTTC.

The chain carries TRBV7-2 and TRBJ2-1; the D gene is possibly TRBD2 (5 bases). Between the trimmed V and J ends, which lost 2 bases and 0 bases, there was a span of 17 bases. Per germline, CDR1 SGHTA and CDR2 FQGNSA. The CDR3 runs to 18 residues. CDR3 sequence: CASSLYAGSTFSYNEQFF. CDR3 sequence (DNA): TGTGCCAGCAGCTTATATGCGGGCTCGACTTTCTCCTACAATGAGCAGTTCTTC.

The CDR3 bases are TGTGCCAGCAGTTTCGGGACAGGGGGCTATAATTCACCCCTCCACTTT. It translates to CASSFGTGGYNSPLHF. V is TRBV27 and J is TRBJ1-6; the match to TRBD1 covers 11 bases. This CDR3 has 16 amino acids. Germline CDR1 and CDR2: MNHEY and SMNVEV (reference sequence). Trimming removed 3 bases from V and 3 bases from J; junction bases left unmatched: 1.

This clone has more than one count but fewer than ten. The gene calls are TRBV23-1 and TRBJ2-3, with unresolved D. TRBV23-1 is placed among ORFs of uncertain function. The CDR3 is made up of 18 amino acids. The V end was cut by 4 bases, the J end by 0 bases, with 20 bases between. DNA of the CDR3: TGCGCCAGCAGTCCAACAGAGAGAGTTCCGATTAGCACAGATACGCAGTATTTT. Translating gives CASSPTERVPISTDTQYF.